A selection of T cell receptor beta chains follows, all from one sample in a study of shared clonotypes between healthy human individuals. Profiling relied on immunoSEQ multiplex PCR, and the TCRdb table lists in-frame clones only, not all of them. In the table there are 2 million to 2.5 million clones, approximately 90% of which are singletons. The sample consisted of naive CD4+ T cells from PBMCs. Receptors originate from a man aged 18-30 years in good health. Some clones in this sample may be carry-over from other donors' samples. Both conserved end residues are part of each CDR3. The D gene is left open where the match is weak.

V gene	J gene	D gene	CDR3 protein
TRBV28	TRBJ2-1	TRBD2	CASYKPGLATSNEQFF
TRBV27	TRBJ1-1	NA	CASSFYAGMNTEAFF
TRBV19	TRBJ2-7	NA	CASSINRDEVLYEQYF
TRBV5-1	TRBJ1-3	NA	CASSLGGSGNTIYF
TRBV15	TRBJ2-3	NA	CATSRDLIGETQYF
TRBV28	TRBJ2-1	NA	CASSLNYNEQFF
TRBV4-3	TRBJ2-4	TRBD1	CASSPRGQGALGNIQYF
TRBV19	TRBJ1-1	NA	CASTDRGRSEAFF
TRBV2	TRBJ2-1	TRBD2	CASSPEGLAVAGVEQFF
TRBV7-3	TRBJ2-1	TRBD2	CASSLTSGVEQFF
TRBV10-1	TRBJ2-5	NA	CASIIPGGGRETQYF
TRBV28	TRBJ2-2	NA	CASSSQGPGELFF
TRBV5-1	TRBJ2-5	TRBD2	CASSATSGQETQYF
TRBV6-6	TRBJ2-5	NA	CASSSGRSQETQYF
TRBV5-1	TRBJ2-7	NA	CASSFTPAGLPYEQYF
TRBV6-1	TRBJ1-2	NA	CASSEGAHRRYSYGYTF
TRBV6-6	TRBJ2-2	TRBD2	CASSYPGTSVTGELFF
TRBV7-6	TRBJ1-3	NA	CASRPGGTGNTIYF
TRBV5-1	TRBJ2-3	TRBD2	CASRWATSGTDTQYF
TRBV4-1	TRBJ2-3	NA	CASSQVQGADTQYF
TRBV19	TRBJ1-5	NA	CASSIVQAQPQHF
TRBV19	TRBJ1-2	TRBD1	CASSTGGSYGYTF
TRBV18	TRBJ2-7	TRBD2	CASSPLAGENYEQYF
TRBV7-2	TRBJ2-2	TRBD2	CASSLIPAGMGGELFF
TRBV25-1	TRBJ1-1	NA	CASSEVQGNTEAFF
TRBV28	TRBJ1-1	NA	CASSTPARNTEAFF
TRBV28	TRBJ1-1	NA	CASSLPPGRQENTEAFF
TRBV10-1	TRBJ2-5	NA	CASSESRGPQETQYF
TRBV19	TRBJ1-4	NA	CASSMGRVGEKLFF
TRBV7-2	TRBJ1-3	NA	CASSPGDSGNTIYF
TRBV15	TRBJ1-2	NA	CATSREGYGYTF
TRBV28	TRBJ2-2	NA	CASSFMNPGELFF